This T cell receptor beta chain was captured in a study of blood T cell repertoires in COVID-19. Overall study: Collection of acute and convalescent COVID-19 samples took place in the United States, Italy and Spain. PBMCs, B-cell-depleted T cells, or T cells were the source of the cDNA or gDNA that made up the material.

Clones were read by immunoSEQ multiplex PCR, and TCRdb kept only the in-frame ones, dropping some. Seen here are more than 400,000 clones, around 87% observed once, and the top ten hold roughly 0.7%. Recruits, aged roughly 18 to 95 years, lived in some 25 US areas. Clinical history reported by participants formed the basis on which cohorts were assigned. V was clipped by 0 bases and J by 7 bases; unmatched bases: 10. Germline CDR1 is SGHNT and CDR2 is YYREEE (reference sequence). The CDR3 loop spans 17 amino acids. Sequencing input: PBMCs or T cells enriched from blood (not recorded which). This chain links TRBV5-4 with TRBJ1-6; 7 nucleotides agree with TRBD1. The TCR sequence derives from a woman younger than 35 who had recovered from COVID-19. The CDR3 loop reads CASSLAGGGGYNSPLHF. Written as DNA, the CDR3 is TGTGCCAGCAGCTTGGCCGGCGGAGGGGGCTACAATTCACCCCTCCACTTT.